A single sample gave rise to the 14 T cell receptor beta chains below, sequenced in a study of T cells after posttransplantation cyclophosphamide (dated by TCRdb to about 2016). Library creation used the immunoSEQ multiplex PCR assay. This immuneACCESS table, as held by TCRdb, lists in-frame sequences with V and J called but not all clones. Of the missing ones, under half trace to an unresolved V gene in checked studies; the others have no known cause. This sample has over 30,000 clones, none of them a singleton. Together, the top ten hold roughly 1.1% of the sample. The specimen was PBMCs. Receptors were obtained from a girl aged 10 to 17 in good health, CMV-negative, and a related stem cell transplant donor.

This clone was seen many times. The rearrangement links TRBV10-3 to TRBJ2-3; 7 bases line up with TRBD1. Looked up from germline, CDR1 is ENHRY and CDR2 is SYGVKD. Trimming cost V 7 bases and J 0 bases; bases outside gene matches: 7. This CDR3 is 15 amino acids long. CDR3 sequence: CAITETGTSTDTQYF. CDR3 nucleotide sequence: TGTGCCATCACCGAGACAGGGACCAGCACAGATACGCAGTATTTT.

This clone has a count of ten or more. The CDR3 region is CASSHDRGNTGELFF. DNA of the CDR3: TGTGCCAGCAGTCATGACAGGGGGAACACCGGGGAGCTGTTTTTT. The genes are TRBV6-6 and TRBJ2-2; 8 bases agree with TRBD1. Losses at the gene ends were 5 bases for V and 1 base for J; bases not matched to a gene: 3. The CDR3 sequence is 15 residues long. From germline, CDR1 is MNHNY and CDR2 SVGAGI (reference sequence).

The genes are TRBV2 and TRBJ1-6, with 8 bases that match TRBD1. The CDR3 covers 15 residues. Germline trimming cut 7 bases from V and 7 bases from J; bases unmatched to any gene: 9. CDR1 SNHLY and CDR2 FYNNEI come from the germline V gene. The CDR3 DNA sequence: TGTGCCAGCACCTTGAGGGCAGGGGGCAATTCACCCCTCCACTTT. Translating it yields CASTLRAGGNSPLHF.

The genes are TRBV6-5 and TRBJ1-2; 7 bases map to TRBD1. Germline V CDR1 and CDR2: MNHEY, SVGAGI. V shed 0 bases, J shed 5 bases, and the junction held 9 bases outside the gene matches. The CDR3 contains 16 residues. The CDR3 protein is CASSYSGFGTAYGYTF. In nucleotides, the CDR3 is TGTGCCAGCAGTTACTCCGGTTTTGGGACAGCTTATGGCTACACCTTC.

This clone was found a few times. The rearrangement joins TRBV6-5 to TRBJ1-2, with 10 bases that match TRBD1. The germline V gene has CDR1 MNHEY and CDR2 SVGAGI. V shed 0 bases and J 2 bases; nucleotides not matched to a gene: 0. This CDR3 is built from 15 residues. The CDR3 bases are TGTGCCAGCAGTTACTCGGGACAGGGGAACTATGGCTACACCTTC. Amino acid sequence: CASSYSGQGNYGYTF.

This chain connects TRBV6-5 to TRBJ1-1, with D tentatively TRBD1 (6 bases). CDR1 and CDR2 from the germline V gene are MNHEY and SVGAGI. The CDR3 has 13 amino acids. Trimming left V 6 bases short and J 4 bases short, with 12 bases between. The CDR3 DNA follows: TGTGCCAGCAGCCGGGACACCTCCACTGAAGCTTTCTTT. It codes for CASSRDTSTEAFF.

V usage is TRBV7-9 and J usage is TRBJ2-6; D gene ambiguous. This CDR3 is 15 amino acids long. Germline V gene data show CDR1 as SEHNR and CDR2 as FQNEAQ (reference sequence). Trimming removed 1 base from V and 4 bases from J, with 8 bases in between. In DNA form, the CDR3 reads TGTGCCAGCAGCTTAGTTCCGTCCGGGGCCAACGTCCTGACTTTC. It is translated as CASSLVPSGANVLTF.

This clone came up many times. The chain couples TRBV7-2 to TRBJ1-3; unclear D gene. This CDR3 spans 15 amino acids. Germline V CDR1 and CDR2: SGHTA, FQGNSA. Trimming shortened V by 1 base and J by 1 base, and 8 bases separated the two germline ends. DNA for the CDR3: TGTGCCAGCAGCTTAGTCGGGGTATCTGGAAACACCATATATTTT. It translates to CASSLVGVSGNTIYF.

This clone has at least ten counts. CDR3 sequence: CASSLASSSYNEQFF. The CDR3 region has the DNA TGCGCCAGCAGCTTAGCGAGCAGCTCCTACAATGAGCAGTTCTTC. The V and J genes are TRBV5-1 and TRBJ2-1; no definite D call. The CDR3 sequence is 15 residues long. CDR1 is SGHRS, CDR2 YFSETQ, per germline. Trimming shortened V by 2 bases and J by 0 bases, and 9 bases separated the two germline ends. Full variable domain (remainder filled in from reference TRBV5-1 and TRBJ2-1): KAGVTQTPRYLIKTRGQQVTLSCSPISGHRSVSWYQQTPGQGLQFLFEYFSETQRNKGNFPGRFSGRQFSNSRSEMNVSTLELGDSALYLCASSLASSSYNEQFFGPGTRLTVL.

This clone occurred many times. V and J are TRBV6-6 and TRBJ1-1; 10 bases line up with TRBD1. The CDR3 length is 15 residues. Trimming removed 4 bases from V and 11 bases from J; junction bases left unmatched: 13. Germline V gene data show CDR1 as MNHNY and CDR2 as SVGAGI (reference sequence). CDR3 sequence reads: CASSFPGQGFGTAFF. The CDR3 DNA reads as TGTGCCAGCAGTTTTCCGGGACAGGGGTTCGGAACGGCTTTCTTT.

This clone turned up a few times. V and J are TRBV2 and TRBJ1-6; the D gene is possibly TRBD1 (6 bases). The CDR3 consists of 13 residues. Looked up from germline, CDR1 is SNHLY and CDR2 is FYNNEI. The V end was cut by 5 bases, the J end by 10 bases, with 12 bases between. In nucleotides, the CDR3 is TGTGCCAGCAGTATGGACAGTGTCTCACCCCTCCACTTT. It encodes CASSMDSVSPLHF.

This clone occurred many times. CDR3 loop: CASSERRDTGELFF. The CDR3 nucleotides are TGCGCCAGCAGTGAACGGAGGGACACCGGGGAGCTGTTTTTT. The rearrangement uses TRBV10-1 and TRBJ2-2, with a tentative D call TRBD2 (6 bases). Trimming took 3 bases from V and 3 from J, leaving 8 bases between them. Germline CDR1 and CDR2: WNHNN and SYGVQD (reference sequence). The CDR3 sequence is 14 residues long.

This clone was observed many times. V usage is TRBV19 and J usage is TRBJ1-5; possible D gene TRBD1, 6 bases. CDR1 LNHDA and CDR2 SQIVND come from the germline V gene (reference sequence). The CDR3 has 15 amino acids. Trimming removed 3 bases from V and 6 bases from J, with 15 bases in between. CDR3: CASSINRVRGQPQHF. CDR3 sequence (DNA): TGTGCCAGTAGTATTAACAGGGTAAGGGGTCAGCCCCAGCATTTT.

V is TRBV19 and J is TRBJ2-7; 8 nucleotides match TRBD1. Germline loops: CDR1 LNHDA, CDR2 SQIVND (reference sequence). J gave up 2 bases and V 8 bases, and 8 bases lay outside the gene matches. CDR3 length: 14 residues. Written as DNA, the CDR3 is TGTGCCAGTCGGGCCGGGACAGGTCCCTACGAGCAGTACTTC. Its translation: CASRAGTGPYEQYF. Filled out from reference TRBV19 and TRBJ2-7, the complete variable domain reads DGGITQSPKYLFRKEGQNVTLSCEQNLNHDAMYWYRQDPGQGLRLIYYSQIVNDFQKGDIAEGYSVSREKKESFPLTVTSAQKNPTAFYLCASRAGTGPYEQYFGPGTRLTVT.